These T cell receptor beta chains were read from a single sample in a study of blood T cell repertoires in COVID-19. Produced via immunoSEQ multiplex PCR; TCRdb's table is partial and in-frame only. This sample has fewer than 140,000 clones, with 70% to 80% found just once. Sequencing input: peripheral blood. Receptors were obtained from a man older than 75 with COVID-19, enrolled during active disease. Both conserved end residues are part of each CDR3. D genes are given only for firm matches. Clone size is shown for a subset of rows, as once, few, many or a class of expanded clone.

v_call	clone_size	d_call	j_call	cdr3_aa	cdr3_nt
TRBV7-9	-	-	TRBJ1-4	CASSPSGRTTNEKLFF	TGTGCCAGCAGCCCGTCGGGTCGGACAACTAATGAAAAACTGTTTTTT
TRBV27	-	TRBD2	TRBJ2-3	CASSLRTSGPRADTQYF	TGTGCCAGCAGTTTAAGGACTAGCGGACCTCGGGCAGATACGCAGTATTTT
TRBV15	-	-	TRBJ1-5	CATSRARGSNQPQHF	TGTGCCACCAGCAGAGCTCGAGGGAGCAATCAGCCCCAGCATTTT
TRBV28	-	-	TRBJ1-4	CASSSAGEEEKLFF	TGTGCCAGCAGTTCGGCGGGGGAAGAGGAAAAACTGTTTTTT
TRBV11-2	-	-	TRBJ1-5	CASSLFVDQPQHF	TGTGCCAGCAGCTTATTTGTCGATCAGCCCCAGCATTTT
TRBV27	-	TRBD1	TRBJ1-2	CASSFSPTGSYGYTF	TGTGCCAGCAGTTTTAGCCCGACAGGGTCCTATGGCTACACCTTC
TRBV27	once	TRBD2	TRBJ2-7	CASSRGTSVRYEQYF	TGTGCCAGCAGTCGCGGGACTAGCGTACGCTACGAGCAGTACTTC
TRBV6-6	-	TRBD1	TRBJ2-1	CASSRRGQWQFF	TGTGCCAGCAGTCGACGGGGACAGTGGCAGTTCTTC
TRBV4-3	-	TRBD1	TRBJ2-2	CASSQDPGGVELFF	TGCGCCAGCAGCCAAGATCCAGGGGGCGTGGAGCTGTTTTTT
TRBV11-2	-	TRBD2	TRBJ2-1	CASRGLAGVAQFF	TGTGCCAGCAGGGGTCTAGCGGGGGTGGCGCAGTTCTTC
TRBV11-1	-	TRBD1	TRBJ2-1	CASSDRQGNNEQFF	TGTGCCAGCAGCGATCGACAGGGAAACAATGAGCAGTTCTTC
TRBV25-1	-	TRBD2	TRBJ2-1	CASSPHLAGGDEQFF	TGTGCCAGCAGTCCTCACCTAGCGGGAGGGGATGAGCAGTTCTTC
TRBV5-8	many	TRBD1	TRBJ1-5	CASSWTGLDQPQHF	TGTGCCAGCAGCTGGACAGGGCTGGATCAGCCCCAGCATTTT